The rows below give T cell receptor beta chains drawn from one sample of a study of blood T cells in healthy people across ages. Each CDR3 protein is one row after TCRdb ran MiXCR on the 5' RACE reads. The sample lists about 1,600,000 distinct CDR3 sequences, 42% occurring once. Sequencing used blood. Receptor source: a young woman in good health. Both conserved end residues are part of each CDR3. D genes are given only for firm matches. Expanded clones are given a class, and other clones once, few, many or no size at all.

d_gene	j_gene	abundance	v_gene	CDR3nt	CDR3aa
TRBD1	TRBJ1-1	.	TRBV7-6	TGTGCCAGCAGCTTACGAACCGGGACAGAGACTGAAGCTTTCTTT	CASSLRTGTETEAFF
TRBD2	TRBJ2-5	few	TRBV7-2	TGTGCCAGCAGCTCCGGGACTAGCGTGCAAGAGACCCAGTACTTC	CASSSGTSVQETQYF
.	TRBJ2-1	few	TRBV6-5	TGTGCCAGCAGTTACCTGCCTAGCGTAGGCAATGAGCAGTTCTTC	CASSYLPSVGNEQFF
TRBD2	TRBJ2-7	.	TRBV6-6	TGTGCCAGCAGTTACAGTAGCGGGGTGGTCTCCTACGAGCAGTACTTC	CASSYSSGVVSYEQYF
TRBD1	TRBJ1-1	.	TRBV11-2	TGTGCCAGCAGCTCTACAGGGGGGTGGACTGAAGCTTTCTTT	CASSSTGGWTEAFF
.	TRBJ1-3	.	TRBV28	TGTGCCAGCAATCATATAGGGGATTCTGGAAACACCATATATTTT	CASNHIGDSGNTIYF
.	TRBJ2-1	.	TRBV2	TGTGCCAGCGCCTCTTGGGGGGTGAGCAATGAGCAGTTCTTC	CASASWGVSNEQFF
.	TRBJ2-4	.	TRBV13	TGTGCCAGCAGCTTTATGGGACTGGGAGAGCAGTACTTC	CASSFMGLGEQYF
.	TRBJ1-6	.	TRBV6-1	TGTGCCAGCAGTGAACCGGGGGCAGGTGTTTCACCCCTCCACTTT	CASSEPGAGVSPLHF
.	TRBJ1-1	.	TRBV20-1	TGCAGTGCTAGTGTTATTACTACAGCGAACACTGAAGCTTTCTTT	CSASVITTANTEAFF
TRBD2	TRBJ2-1	many	TRBV19	TGTGCCAGTAGTATAACTAGCGGGGATTTCGATGAGCAGTTCTTC	CASSITSGDFDEQFF
.	TRBJ2-7	.	TRBV12-3/TRBV12-4	TGTGCCAGCAGTTGGGCGGACCCCTACGAGCAGTACTTC	CASSWADPYEQYF
TRBD1	TRBJ2-5	few	TRBV7-3	TGTGCCAGCAGCTTAGGGCAGGGGGTACAAGAGACCCAGTACTTC	CASSLGQGVQETQYF
.	TRBJ2-7	.	TRBV5-1	TGCGCCAGCAGCTTCCCAGGGTGGTACGAGCAGTACTTC	CASSFPGWYEQYF
TRBD2	TRBJ2-7	few	TRBV25-1	TGTGCCAGCAGTGCAGTTAGCGGGAGGGCCAGGAATGAGCAGTACTTC	CASSAVSGRARNEQYF
TRBD2	TRBJ2-7	many	TRBV4-1	TGCGCCAGCAGCCAAGGTGATCAGCGGGAGCATCCCTACGAGCAGTACTTC	CASSQGDQREHPYEQYF
.	TRBJ2-1	few	TRBV27	TGTGCCAGCAGTTCCGGGACCACATACAATGAGCAGTTCTTC	CASSSGTTYNEQFF
.	TRBJ2-3	many	TRBV7-2	TGTGCCAGCAGCTTAATGCCAGATACGCAGTATTTT	CASSLMPDTQYF
TRBD2	TRBJ2-5	.	TRBV7-2	TGTGCCAGCAGCTTAGGGCCTAGCGGGGCGGAGACCCGGTACTTC	CASSLGPSGAETRYF
TRBD1	TRBJ2-1	.	TRBV12-3/TRBV12-4	TGTGCCAGCAGTTTGGGCAAGACAGGGATGGACAATGAGCAGTTCTTC	CASSLGKTGMDNEQFF
TRBD1	TRBJ2-3	.	TRBV9	TGTGCCAGCAGCCCCAGACCGGGACAGGGGGTGACAGATACGCAGTATTTT	CASSPRPGQGVTDTQYF
TRBD1	TRBJ2-1	few	TRBV28	TGTGCCAGCAGGGCCGGGACAGGGGGGTTGAATGAGCAGTTCTTC	CASRAGTGGLNEQFF
TRBD1	TRBJ1-2	.	TRBV2	TGTGCCAGCAGCGAAACCGGGACAGGGGGGAATGGCTACACCTTC	CASSETGTGGNGYTF
TRBD1	TRBJ2-7	.	TRBV20-1	TGCAGTGCTACAGGGGGTTACTCCTACGAGCAGTACTTC	CSATGGYSYEQYF
TRBD2	TRBJ2-2	few	TRBV7-9	TGTGCCAGCAGCTTCTTTTCGGGAGGGCGAACCGGGGAGCTGTTTTTT	CASSFFSGGRTGELFF
TRBD1	TRBJ2-1	.	TRBV20-1	TGCAGTGCTAGAGATAATGACAGGGTATACAATGAGCAGTTCTTC	CSARDNDRVYNEQFF
TRBD2	TRBJ2-1	.	TRBV12-5	TGTGCTAGTGGGGTGGGGACTACCCCCAATGAGCAGTTCTTC	CASGVGTTPNEQFF
.	TRBJ2-4	many	TRBV7-2	TGTGCCAGCAGCCGGGGTGGGGGTGCCAAAAACATTCAGTACTTC	CASSRGGGAKNIQYF
.	TRBJ2-4	few	TRBV7-2	TGTGCCAGCAGCCCCTTTGTTATAGCCAAAAACATTCAGTACTTC	CASSPFVIAKNIQYF
.	TRBJ2-7	.	TRBV5-1	TGCGCCAGCAGCTTGGAGATCCAAAGCTCCTACGAGCAGTACTTC	CASSLEIQSSYEQYF
.	TRBJ2-3	few	TRBV10-2	TGCGCCAGCAGTGCCTTAGCGATCACAGATACGCAGTATTTT	CASSALAITDTQYF
.	TRBJ1-2	few	TRBV6-1	TGTGCCAGCAGTGAACTGCGGCGGGGTTCGTGGGGCTACACCTTC	CASSELRRGSWGYTF
TRBD2	TRBJ2-1	.	TRBV5-1	TGCGCCAGCAGCTTGGCATCTAGCGGCAGCTCCTACAATGAGCAGTTCTTC	CASSLASSGSSYNEQFF
TRBD1	TRBJ2-3	.	TRBV2	TGTGCCAGCAGGGGACAGGCCCCATCGCAGTATTTT	CASRGQAPSQYF
TRBD1	TRBJ1-1	few	TRBV14	TGTGCCAGCAGCCCAAGGGACAGGGTCGGCACTGAAGCTTTCTTT	CASSPRDRVGTEAFF
.	TRBJ2-5	.	TRBV4-2	TGTGCCAGCACCCAGGGATACGGGGCCGGTGAGACCCAGTACTTC	CASTQGYGAGETQYF
.	TRBJ2-1	few	TRBV20-1	TGCAGTGCTAGAGATGGCTGGCCGAGCTCCTACAATGAGCAGTTCTTC	CSARDGWPSSYNEQFF
.	TRBJ2-1	.	TRBV30	TGTGCCTCCACCGGGACTGAGGCTTACAATGAGCAGTTCTTC	CASTGTEAYNEQFF
TRBD2	TRBJ2-3	.	TRBV5-1	TGCGCCAGCAGCTTGGGGGCGGGGGGGCCTGGAGATACGCAGTATTTT	CASSLGAGGPGDTQYF
TRBD2	TRBJ2-1	few	TRBV7-2	TGTGCCAGCAGCTTTGTTCTAGCGGGAGCCCTGGGGCGCAATGAGCAGTTCTTC	CASSFVLAGALGRNEQFF
TRBD2	TRBJ2-3	once	TRBV27	TGTGCCAGCACAGATGGCGGGAGAGGAGATACGCAGTATTTT	CASTDGGRGDTQYF
.	TRBJ2-5	few	TRBV12-3/TRBV12-4	TGTGCCAGCAAAGCAATAGAGGCGACCCAGTACTTC	CASKAIEATQYF
TRBD2	TRBJ2-6	.	TRBV2	TGTGCCAGCAGTGTCGGACTAGCGGGAGGTGGAGACGTCCTGACTTTC	CASSVGLAGGGDVLTF
TRBD2	TRBJ2-7	few	TRBV3-1	TGTGCCAGCAGCCAAGATGGACTAGCGGGAGCAACCGACGAGCAGTACTTC	CASSQDGLAGATDEQYF
TRBD1	TRBJ2-3	few	TRBV4-1	TGCGCCAGCAGCCTACGACCCGGGACAGGGGTCACAGATACGCAGTATTTT	CASSLRPGTGVTDTQYF
TRBD1	TRBJ1-1	.	TRBV5-1	TGCGCCAGCAGCCCGGGACAGGTCCGGGCTGAAGCTTTCTTT	CASSPGQVRAEAFF
.	TRBJ2-3	.	TRBV11-3	TGTGCCAGCAGCTTAACGGATCACGATACGCAGTATTTT	CASSLTDHDTQYF
.	TRBJ1-1	.	TRBV12-3/TRBV12-4	TGTGCCAGCAGTTTAGACATGGGCCCTGAAGCTTTCTTT	CASSLDMGPEAFF
.	TRBJ2-3	many	TRBV10-3	TGTGCCATCAGTGGAGGAGGAGTAGATACGCAGTATTTT	CAISGGGVDTQYF
TRBD1	TRBJ1-5	.	TRBV7-2	TGTGCCAGCAGCTTAGAGGCAGGGGGTCATCAGCCCCAGCATTTT	CASSLEAGGHQPQHF
.	TRBJ2-1	few	TRBV6-2/TRBV6-3	TGTGCCAGCAGCCCCCCGGAGTGGCGGCTAGGGCGTGAGCAGTTCTTC	CASSPPEWRLGREQFF
.	TRBJ2-3	.	TRBV30	TGTGCCTGTACCCGGGACCAGAGCACAGATACGCAGTATTTT	CACTRDQSTDTQYF
.	TRBJ1-4	.	TRBV7-2	TGTGCCAGCAGCGTCCGGGACGCAACTAATGAAAAACTGTTTTTT	CASSVRDATNEKLFF
TRBD1	TRBJ2-5	few	TRBV6-5	TGTGCCAGCTACGACAGGGAAGAGACCCAGTACTTC	CASYDREETQYF
.	TRBJ2-3	.	TRBV27	TGTGCCAGCACCCTATCGGCGAGAAGCACAGATACGCAGTATTTT	CASTLSARSTDTQYF
TRBD2	TRBJ2-1	.	TRBV7-3	TGTGCCAGCAGCTTAAAGGGGCGGCTAGCGGGGGCGAATGAGCAGTTCTTC	CASSLKGRLAGANEQFF
.	TRBJ1-2	.	TRBV19	TGTGCCAGTGAGAGGGGAGACAACTATGGCTACACCTTC	CASERGDNYGYTF